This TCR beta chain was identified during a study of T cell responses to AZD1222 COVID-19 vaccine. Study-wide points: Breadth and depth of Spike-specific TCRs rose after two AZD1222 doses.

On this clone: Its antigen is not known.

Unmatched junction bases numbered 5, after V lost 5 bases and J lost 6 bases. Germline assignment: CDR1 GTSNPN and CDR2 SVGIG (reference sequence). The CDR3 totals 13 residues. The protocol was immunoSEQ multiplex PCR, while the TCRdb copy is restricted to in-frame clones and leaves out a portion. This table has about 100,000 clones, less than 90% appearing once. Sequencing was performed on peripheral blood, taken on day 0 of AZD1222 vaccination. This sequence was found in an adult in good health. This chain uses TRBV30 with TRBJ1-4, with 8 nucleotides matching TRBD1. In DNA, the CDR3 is TGTGCCTGGCGAACGACAGGGGATGAAAAACTGTTTTTT. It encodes CAWRTTGDEKLFF.